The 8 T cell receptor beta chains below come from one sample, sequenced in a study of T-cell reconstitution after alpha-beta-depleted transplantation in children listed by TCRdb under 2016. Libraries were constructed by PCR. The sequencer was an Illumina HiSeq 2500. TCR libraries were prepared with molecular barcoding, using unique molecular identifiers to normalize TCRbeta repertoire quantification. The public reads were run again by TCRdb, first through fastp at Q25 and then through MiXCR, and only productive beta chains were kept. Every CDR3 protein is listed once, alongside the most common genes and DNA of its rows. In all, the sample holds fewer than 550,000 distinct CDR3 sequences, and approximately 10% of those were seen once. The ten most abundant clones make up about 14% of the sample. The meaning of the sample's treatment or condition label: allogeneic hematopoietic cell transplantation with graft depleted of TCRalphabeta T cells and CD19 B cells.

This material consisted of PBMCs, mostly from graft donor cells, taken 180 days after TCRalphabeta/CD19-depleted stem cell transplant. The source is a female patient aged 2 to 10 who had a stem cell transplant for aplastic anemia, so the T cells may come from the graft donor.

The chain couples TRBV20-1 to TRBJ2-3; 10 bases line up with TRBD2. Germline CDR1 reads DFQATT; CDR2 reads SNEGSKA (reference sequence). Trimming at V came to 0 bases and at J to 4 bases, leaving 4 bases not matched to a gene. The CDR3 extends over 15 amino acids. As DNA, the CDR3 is TGCAGTGCTAGAGATCTAGCGGGGGCGCCAGATACGCAGTATTTT. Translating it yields CSARDLAGAPDTQYF.

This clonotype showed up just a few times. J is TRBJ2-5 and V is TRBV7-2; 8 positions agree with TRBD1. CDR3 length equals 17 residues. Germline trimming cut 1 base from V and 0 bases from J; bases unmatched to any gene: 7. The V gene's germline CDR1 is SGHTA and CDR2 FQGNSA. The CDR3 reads CASSLVFRDRHQETQYF. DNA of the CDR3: TGTGCCAGCAGCTTAGTCTTTCGGGACAGGCACCAAGAGACCCAGTACTTC. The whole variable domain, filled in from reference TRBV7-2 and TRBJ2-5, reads GAGVSQSPSNKVTEKGKDVELRCDPISGHTALYWYRQSLGQGLEFLIYFQGNSAPDKSGLPSDRFSAERTGGSVSTLTIQRTQQEDSAVYLCASSLVFRDRHQETQYFGPGTRLLVL.

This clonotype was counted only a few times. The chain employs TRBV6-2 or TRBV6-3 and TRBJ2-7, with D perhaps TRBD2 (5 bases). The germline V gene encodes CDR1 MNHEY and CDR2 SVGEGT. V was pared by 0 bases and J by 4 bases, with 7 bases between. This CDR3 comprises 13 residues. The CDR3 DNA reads TGTGCCAGCAGTTACTCCGGGGTTTACGAGCAGTACGTC. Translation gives CASSYSGVYEQYV.

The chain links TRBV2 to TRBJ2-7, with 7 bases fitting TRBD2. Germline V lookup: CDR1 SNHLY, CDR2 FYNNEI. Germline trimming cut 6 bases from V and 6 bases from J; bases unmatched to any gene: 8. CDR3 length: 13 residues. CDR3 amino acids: CASRRTSSAEQYF. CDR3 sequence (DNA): TGTGCCAGCAGAAGGACTAGTTCAGCCGAGCAGTACTTC.

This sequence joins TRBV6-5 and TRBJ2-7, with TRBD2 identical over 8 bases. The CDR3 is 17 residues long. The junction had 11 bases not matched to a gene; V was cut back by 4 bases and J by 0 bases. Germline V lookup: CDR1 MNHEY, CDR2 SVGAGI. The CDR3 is CASSFNSGTTFSYEQYF. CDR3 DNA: TGTGCCAGCAGTTTCAATAGCGGGACTACTTTCTCCTACGAGCAGTACTTC.

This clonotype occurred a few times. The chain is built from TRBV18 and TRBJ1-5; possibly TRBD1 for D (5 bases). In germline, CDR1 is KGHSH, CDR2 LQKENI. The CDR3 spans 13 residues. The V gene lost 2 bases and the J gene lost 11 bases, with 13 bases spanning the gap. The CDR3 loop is CASSPTGHSAQHF. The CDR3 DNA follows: TGTGCCAGCTCACCAACCGGACATTCGGCCCAGCATTTT.

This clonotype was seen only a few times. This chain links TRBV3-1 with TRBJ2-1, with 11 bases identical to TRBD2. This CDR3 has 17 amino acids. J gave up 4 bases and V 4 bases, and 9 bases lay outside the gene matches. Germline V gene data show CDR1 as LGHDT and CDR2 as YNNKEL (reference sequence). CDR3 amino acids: CASSPPFSGRAYNEQFF. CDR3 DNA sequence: TGTGCCAGCAGCCCCCCCTTTAGCGGGAGGGCATACAATGAGCAGTTCTTC.

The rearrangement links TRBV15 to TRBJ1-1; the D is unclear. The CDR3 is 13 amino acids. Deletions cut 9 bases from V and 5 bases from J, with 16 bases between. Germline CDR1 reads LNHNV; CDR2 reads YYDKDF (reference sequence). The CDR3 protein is CATSRRVWTEAFF. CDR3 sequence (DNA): TGTGCCACATCACGGCGGGTCTGGACTGAAGCTTTCTTT.